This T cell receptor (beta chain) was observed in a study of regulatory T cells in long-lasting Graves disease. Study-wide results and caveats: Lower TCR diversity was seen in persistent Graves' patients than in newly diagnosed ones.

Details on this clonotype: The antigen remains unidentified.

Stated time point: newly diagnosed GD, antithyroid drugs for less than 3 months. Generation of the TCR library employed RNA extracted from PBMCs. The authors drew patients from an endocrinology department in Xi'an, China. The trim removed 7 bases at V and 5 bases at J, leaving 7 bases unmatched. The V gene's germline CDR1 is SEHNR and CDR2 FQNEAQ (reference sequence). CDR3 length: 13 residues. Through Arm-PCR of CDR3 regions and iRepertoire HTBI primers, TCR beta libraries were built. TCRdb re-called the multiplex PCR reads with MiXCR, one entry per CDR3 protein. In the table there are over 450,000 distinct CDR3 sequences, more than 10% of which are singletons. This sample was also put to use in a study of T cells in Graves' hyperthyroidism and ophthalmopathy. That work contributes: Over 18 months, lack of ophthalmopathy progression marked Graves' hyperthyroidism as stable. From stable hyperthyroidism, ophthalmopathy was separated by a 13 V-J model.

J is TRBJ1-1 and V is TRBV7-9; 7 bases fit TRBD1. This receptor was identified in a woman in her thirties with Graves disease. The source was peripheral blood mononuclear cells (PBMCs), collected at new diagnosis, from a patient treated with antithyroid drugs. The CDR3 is CASIHRGSTEAFF. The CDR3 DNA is TGTGCCAGCATCCACAGGGGTTCGACTGAAGCTTTCTTT. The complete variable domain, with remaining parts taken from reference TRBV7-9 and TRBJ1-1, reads DTGVSQNPRHKITKRGQNVTFRCDPISEHNRLYWYRQTLGQGPEFLTYFQNEAQLEKSRLLSDRFSAERPKGSFSTLEIQRTEQGDSAMYLCASIHRGSTEAFFGQGTRLTVV.